A selection of T cell receptor beta chains follows, all from one sample in a study of cytomegalovirus exposure and HLA in healthy donors. Sequenced by immunoSEQ multiplex PCR; TCRdb stores in-frame clones only, minus some. The sample contains roughly 200,000 clones, approximately 85% of which appear only once. Sequencing was carried out using PBMCs. Receptors originate from a woman between 45 and 65 years old in good health and CMV-seronegative. Both conserved end residues are part of each CDR3. Each record gives: CDR3 DNA, CDR3 protein, V gene, J gene, D gene, clone size. D genes are given only for firm matches. Not every row has a clone size; where given, it reads once, few, many or a size class.

CDR3 DNA: TGTGCCAGCAGTCCGCGGAGACTAGTCTCCGATACGCAGTATTTT
CDR3 protein: CASSPRRLVSDTQYF
V gene: TRBV27
J gene: TRBJ2-3
D gene: .
clone size: .

CDR3 DNA: TGTGCCAGCAGCGCCACCCGGGGGTCCGCCTACGAGCAGTACTTC
CDR3 protein: CASSATRGSAYEQYF
V gene: TRBV7-9
J gene: TRBJ2-7
D gene: .
clone size: .

CDR3 DNA: TGTGCCAGCAGCCCACGGCCATTCGTTAGGGGGGGACAGCCCCAGCATTTT
CDR3 protein: CASSPRPFVRGGQPQHF
V gene: TRBV7-8
J gene: TRBJ1-5
D gene: .
clone size: .

CDR3 DNA: TGCGCCAGCAGCCCCCGAGCGGCGAGTACTGAAGCTTTCTTT
CDR3 protein: CASSPRAASTEAFF
V gene: TRBV5-1
J gene: TRBJ1-1
D gene: .
clone size: .

CDR3 DNA: TGTGCCAGCAGCTTCAGTGGTGAGACCCAGTACTTC
CDR3 protein: CASSFSGETQYF
V gene: TRBV5-4
J gene: TRBJ2-5
D gene: .
clone size: .

CDR3 DNA: TGTGCCAGCAGGCGAGAACAGGCAACGCTTGTTGGCTACACCTTC
CDR3 protein: CASRREQATLVGYTF
V gene: TRBV2
J gene: TRBJ1-2
D gene: .
clone size: .

CDR3 DNA: TGTGCCAGCTCACCCGGGACAGGGAAAGAGACCCAGTACTTC
CDR3 protein: CASSPGTGKETQYF
V gene: TRBV18
J gene: TRBJ2-5
D gene: TRBD1
clone size: .

CDR3 DNA: TGTGCCAGCAGCTTAGTCGGGGGTAGCAATCAGCCCCAGCATTTT
CDR3 protein: CASSLVGGSNQPQHF
V gene: TRBV11-2
J gene: TRBJ1-5
D gene: .
clone size: once

CDR3 DNA: TGTGCCAGCAGCACTTACTCCGGGACAGGTCCTGGAAACACCATATATTTT
CDR3 protein: CASSTYSGTGPGNTIYF
V gene: TRBV28
J gene: TRBJ1-3
D gene: TRBD1
clone size: .

CDR3 DNA: TGTGCCAGCAGCTCCCAGGGGTTGGTCGGGGAGCTGTTTTTT
CDR3 protein: CASSSQGLVGELFF
V gene: TRBV2
J gene: TRBJ2-2
D gene: .
clone size: .

CDR3 DNA: TGTGCCAGCAGCGCGGACAGGGGAGCCGCAACTAATGAAAAACTGTTTTTT
CDR3 protein: CASSADRGAATNEKLFF
V gene: TRBV28
J gene: TRBJ1-4
D gene: TRBD1
clone size: .

CDR3 DNA: TGTGCCAGCAGCAGTTATTGGACTAGCGGGACCTACGAGCAGTACTTC
CDR3 protein: CASSSYWTSGTYEQYF
V gene: TRBV21-1
J gene: TRBJ2-7
D gene: .
clone size: .

CDR3 DNA: TGCGCCAGCAGCCTTAACAGGGGCTTTAGCTCCTACAATGAGCAGTTCTTC
CDR3 protein: CASSLNRGFSSYNEQFF
V gene: TRBV4-1
J gene: TRBJ2-1
D gene: TRBD1
clone size: .

CDR3 DNA: TGTGCCAGCAGCTCGGACGGGGGGGGAAACACCATATATTTT
CDR3 protein: CASSSDGGGNTIYF
V gene: TRBV6-6
J gene: TRBJ1-3
D gene: .
clone size: once

CDR3 DNA: TGTGCCAGCAGCACTCAGGGTGGCCCTGATCAGCCCCAGCATTTT
CDR3 protein: CASSTQGGPDQPQHF
V gene: TRBV7-2
J gene: TRBJ1-5
D gene: .
clone size: .

CDR3 DNA: TGTGCCAGCACCGTAACCGGGGATGGCTACACCTTC
CDR3 protein: CASTVTGDGYTF
V gene: TRBV28
J gene: TRBJ1-2
D gene: .
clone size: .

CDR3 DNA: TGTGCCAGCAGCCTAGAGGGTAGCGGGGGTGCCTACGAGCAGTACTTC
CDR3 protein: CASSLEGSGGAYEQYF
V gene: TRBV7-3
J gene: TRBJ2-7
D gene: TRBD2
clone size: .

CDR3 DNA: TGTGCCAGCAGTGACGGGGGCAGGGGGCGGTATACTGAAGCTTTCTTT
CDR3 protein: CASSDGGRGRYTEAFF
V gene: TRBV6-1
J gene: TRBJ1-1
D gene: TRBD1
clone size: .

CDR3 DNA: TGTGCCAGCAGTTTCCAGACAGGGCGGGCGGTTGGGGAGACCCAGTACTTC
CDR3 protein: CASSFQTGRAVGETQYF
V gene: TRBV28
J gene: TRBJ2-5
D gene: TRBD1
clone size: .

CDR3 DNA: TGTGCCAGCAGCTTAGCGCGGGGTGGGGGATCCAATCAGCCCCAGCATTTT
CDR3 protein: CASSLARGGGSNQPQHF
V gene: TRBV7-2
J gene: TRBJ1-5
D gene: .
clone size: once

CDR3 DNA: TGTGCCAGCTCACCGAGACTGGCCACCGGGGAGCTGTTTTTT
CDR3 protein: CASSPRLATGELFF
V gene: TRBV18
J gene: TRBJ2-2
D gene: .
clone size: .

CDR3 DNA: TGTGCCAGCAGCTCTTTAGCGGGCTACACCGGGGAGCTGTTTTTT
CDR3 protein: CASSSLAGYTGELFF
V gene: TRBV11-2
J gene: TRBJ2-2
D gene: TRBD2
clone size: .

CDR3 DNA: TGTGCCAGCAGTGACTCGAGAGGGGGAAAAAGCTATGGCTACACCTTC
CDR3 protein: CASSDSRGGKSYGYTF
V gene: TRBV6-4
J gene: TRBJ1-2
D gene: .
clone size: .

CDR3 DNA: TGCAGCGTTGACCGGGCAGGGGGCAAGACTAACTATGGCTACACCTTC
CDR3 protein: CSVDRAGGKTNYGYTF
V gene: TRBV29-1
J gene: TRBJ1-2
D gene: TRBD1
clone size: once

CDR3 DNA: TGTGCCTCATCCCCCTCAGGGGGCTGGATCAAAAACATTCAGTACTTC
CDR3 protein: CASSPSGGWIKNIQYF
V gene: TRBV19
J gene: TRBJ2-4
D gene: TRBD1
clone size: .

CDR3 DNA: TGTGCCAGCAGCGTCGGGACAGGGGTAGGTGGCAATCAGCCCCAGCATTTT
CDR3 protein: CASSVGTGVGGNQPQHF
V gene: TRBV9
J gene: TRBJ1-5
D gene: TRBD1
clone size: .

CDR3 DNA: TGTGCCAGCAGCAGGTCTAGCAATCAGCCCCAGCATTTT
CDR3 protein: CASSRSSNQPQHF
V gene: TRBV27
J gene: TRBJ1-5
D gene: .
clone size: .

CDR3 DNA: TGTGCCAGCAGCGTAGTATCGGGGTATGGCTACACCTTC
CDR3 protein: CASSVVSGYGYTF
V gene: TRBV9
J gene: TRBJ1-2
D gene: .
clone size: .

CDR3 DNA: TGCGCCAGCAGCTTAACAGGACCCTACAATGAGCAGTTCTTC
CDR3 protein: CASSLTGPYNEQFF
V gene: TRBV5-1
J gene: TRBJ2-1
D gene: .
clone size: .

CDR3 DNA: TGTGCCAGCAGTCGCGGGGGGGGAGGAGAGACCCAGTACTTC
CDR3 protein: CASSRGGGGETQYF
V gene: TRBV28
J gene: TRBJ2-5
D gene: TRBD2
clone size: .

CDR3 DNA: TGCAGCGTTGAGTCCGGGAATCAATCCGGGAATGAGCAGTTCTTC
CDR3 protein: CSVESGNQSGNEQFF
V gene: TRBV29-1
J gene: TRBJ2-1
D gene: .
clone size: .

CDR3 DNA: TGTGCCAGCAGCGTACAGGCACGCATGAACACTGAAGCTTTCTTT
CDR3 protein: CASSVQARMNTEAFF
V gene: TRBV9
J gene: TRBJ1-1
D gene: .
clone size: .

CDR3 DNA: TGTGCCAGCAACCGGGGACTCCAGATCAGAAGGAGCTCCTACAATGAGCAGTTCTTC
CDR3 protein: CASNRGLQIRRSSYNEQFF
V gene: TRBV19
J gene: TRBJ2-1
D gene: .
clone size: .